One and the same sample provided the 20 T cell receptor beta chains below, sequenced in a study of lymphopenia after photon versus proton radiotherapy. TCRdb keeps only in-frame clones here, not all; method: immunoSEQ multiplex PCR. The data contain around 28,000 clones, about four fifths of them singletons. The material was peripheral blood, obtained from a patient treated with photon-based radiotherapy. These receptors were collected from a man aged 45-65 years with gastric cancer.

The genes are TRBV19 and TRBJ2-7; D might be TRBD1 (6 bases). Germline lookup yields CDR1 LNHDA and CDR2 SQIVND (reference sequence). With 0 bases removed from V and 2 bases from J, the gap between germline ends came to 11 bases. This CDR3 has 15 amino acids. This CDR3 reads CASSIEWGLTYEQYF. The CDR3 DNA follows: TGTGCCAGTAGTATAGAGTGGGGGCTTACCTACGAGCAGTACTTC.

V and J are TRBV15 and TRBJ2-3; D possibly corresponds to TRBD1 (6 bases). The length of the CDR3 is 12 residues. CDR1 LNHNV and CDR2 YYDKDF come from the germline V gene (reference sequence). V lost 5 bases and J 4 bases, leaving 7 bases between the germline ends. The CDR3 DNA reads as TGTGCCACCAGCGGACAGTCAGATACGCAGTATTTT. It is translated as CATSGQSDTQYF.

This rearrangement joins TRBV4-1 to TRBJ1-1; a weak D match, TRBD1 (6 bases). Germline loops: CDR1 MGHRA, CDR2 YSYEKL. Trimming stripped 3 bases from V and 5 bases from J, with 19 bases between. This CDR3 is 16 amino acids long. CDR3 region: CASSHDSRQVSTEAFF. CDR3 in DNA: TGCGCCAGCAGCCATGATAGTAGACAGGTCAGTACTGAAGCTTTCTTT.

V and J are TRBV7-2 and TRBJ1-5; TRBD1 aligns across 9 bases. Germline CDR1 is SGHTA and CDR2 is FQGNSA. The CDR3 is made up of 17 amino acids. Trimming took 2 bases from V and 4 from J; bases not matched to a gene: 9. The CDR3, as DNA: TGTGCCAGCAGCTTAAGTCCCGGGACAGGGATTAATCAGCCCCAGCATTTT. As protein: CASSLSPGTGINQPQHF.

The chain links TRBV2 to TRBJ1-2; D remains ambiguous. Germline V gene lookup returns CDR1 SNHLY and CDR2 FYNNEI. V lost 5 bases to trimming and J lost 7 bases, with 17 bases between them. The CDR3 has 14 amino acids. The CDR3 bases are TGTGCCAGCAGTAAAAACGCTCAGGTTGTTGGCTACACCTTC. It yields the protein CASSKNAQVVGYTF. The full variable domain, in which reference TRBV2 and TRBJ1-2 provide the parts outside the CDR3, is EPEVTQTPSHQVTQMGQEVILRCVPISNHLYFYWYRQILGQKVEFLVSFYNNEISEKSEIFDDQFSVERPDGSNFTLKIRSTKLEDSAMYFCASSKNAQVVGYTFGSGTRLTVV.

This rearrangement joins TRBV6-6 to TRBJ2-5; 7 bases align to TRBD1. From germline, CDR1 is MNHNY and CDR2 SVGAGI (reference sequence). This CDR3 region has 14 residues. After removal of 6 bases from V and 1 base from J, the junction contained 5 bases not matched to a gene. The CDR3: CASRRPGGQETQYF. In DNA, the CDR3 is TGTGCCAGCAGAAGACCAGGGGGCCAAGAGACCCAGTACTTC.

A remark on this clone: The sample holds other DNA sequences that translate to the same CDR3. The chain has TRBV19 and TRBJ1-5; 9 bases are shared with TRBD1. Germline CDR1 LNHDA, CDR2 SQIVND (reference sequence). The V gene end was trimmed by 5 bases and the J gene end by 6 bases; junction bases not matched to a gene: 5. The CDR3 consists of 14 residues. The CDR3: CASSPGQGPQPQHF. The CDR3 DNA reads as TGTGCCAGTAGTCCTGGACAGGGGCCTCAGCCCCAGCATTTT.

V gene TRBV5-6 combines with J gene TRBJ1-1; D unresolved. V was clipped by 2 bases and J by 8 bases, with 10 bases between them. The CDR3 sequence is 12 residues long. Germline values: CDR1 SGHDT, CDR2 YYEEEE. The CDR3 sequence: CASSFQSGEAFF. CDR3 sequence (DNA): TGTGCCAGCAGCTTCCAATCAGGCGAAGCTTTCTTT.

CDR3 residues: CATSRDFQRGIDTQYF. The CDR3 DNA reads as TGTGCCACCAGCAGAGATTTCCAGCGGGGGATAGATACGCAGTATTTT. J is TRBJ2-3 and V is TRBV15; 8 bases are shared with TRBD2. Trimming took 0 bases from V and 5 from J; bases not matched to a gene: 7. The CDR3 is 16 amino acids. The germline V gene has CDR1 LNHNV and CDR2 YYDKDF (reference sequence).

The CDR3 loop reads CASSEWSGQLGELFF. DNA for the CDR3: TGTGCCAGCAGTGAATGGTCCGGACAACTCGGGGAGCTGTTTTTT. The rearrangement links TRBV2 to TRBJ2-2; D might be TRBD1 (5 bases). The CDR3 spans 15 residues. Between the trimmed V and J ends, which lost 2 bases and 7 bases, there was a span of 14 bases. Germline V lookup: CDR1 SNHLY, CDR2 FYNNEI.

This sequence joins TRBV15 and TRBJ2-1; D is unclear. The V gene's germline CDR1 is LNHNV and CDR2 YYDKDF (reference sequence). Trimming took off 0 bases at V and 8 bases at J, with 2 bases between the two ends. This CDR3 has 11 residues. CDR3 nucleotides: TGTGCCACCAGCAGAGATTATGAGCAGTTCTTC. Translated, it gives CATSRDYEQFF.

The V and J genes are TRBV12-5 and TRBJ1-1, with D perhaps TRBD1 (5 bases). This CDR3 region has 18 residues. Germline CDR1 and CDR2: LGHNT and FRNRAP. V lost 2 bases, J lost 4 bases, and 23 bases lay in between. The CDR3 sequence is CASGLTPDGQSGTTEAFF. The CDR3 DNA sequence: TGTGCTAGTGGTTTGACCCCGGATGGACAATCAGGGACCACTGAAGCTTTCTTT.

This clone was recorded many times. The chain uses TRBV30 and TRBJ1-5, with D unclear. The ends were cut back, 1 base at V and 7 bases at J, with 11 bases in the middle. The CDR3 loop spans 13 amino acids. Germline assignment: CDR1 GTSNPN and CDR2 SVGIG (reference sequence). The CDR3 nucleotides read TGTGCCTGGAGTGGAGCACGCACCCAGCCCCAGCATTTT. Protein: CAWSGARTQPQHF.

The V gene is TRBV6-1, the J gene TRBJ1-4; no clear D gene. Trimming took 2 bases from V and 5 from J, leaving 12 bases between them. The CDR3 loop spans 15 amino acids. In germline, CDR1 is MNHNS, CDR2 SASEGT. The CDR3 bases are TGTGCCAGCAGTGAATCCCGGACGGTAAATGAAAAACTGTTTTTT. Translated: CASSESRTVNEKLFF.

In this sample, this clone turned up once. This chain connects TRBV4-1 to TRBJ2-6, with a weak D call TRBD2 (7 bases). V was trimmed by 1 base and J by 0 bases, leaving 16 bases between them. Germline CDR1 reads MGHRA; CDR2 reads YSYEKL. The CDR3 has 19 residues. CDR3 coding DNA: TGCGCCAGCAGCCAAGGGGGGGGGCGTATTAGCTCTGGGGCCAACGTCCTGACTTTC. As protein: CASSQGGGRISSGANVLTF.

The V gene is TRBV6-5, the J gene TRBJ2-3; unclear D gene. The ends were cut back, 5 bases at V and 1 base at J, with 7 bases in the middle. The CDR3 consists of 13 residues. Germline V gives CDR1 MNHEY, CDR2 SVGAGI. CDR3 region: CASSIYRTDTQYF. CDR3 bases: TGTGCCAGCAGTATATATCGCACAGATACGCAGTATTTT.

The chain uses TRBV6-1 and TRBJ2-5, with 7 bases matching TRBD1. Trimming took 7 bases from V and 2 from J; bases not matched to a gene: 7. Germline V gene lookup returns CDR1 MNHNS and CDR2 SASEGT. This CDR3 is 14 amino acids long. The CDR3 DNA follows: TGTGCCAGCAAGCCCTTGGACAGGCAAGAGACCCAGTACTTC. Its protein is CASKPLDRQETQYF.

This clone appeared a single time. The rearrangement uses TRBV11-3 and TRBJ2-3; D remains ambiguous. This CDR3 contains 12 residues. V was shortened by 4 bases and J by 1 base, with 3 bases between the two germline ends. CDR1 is SGHNT, CDR2 YENEEA, per germline. The chain's CDR3 is CASSYGTDTQYF. CDR3 bases: TGTGCCAGCAGCTATGGCACAGATACGCAGTATTTT.

V is TRBV12-5 and J is TRBJ1-4; no definite D call. Germline V CDR1 and CDR2: LGHNT, FRNRAP. Trimming stripped 6 bases from V and 10 bases from J, with 21 bases between. This CDR3 is built from 15 residues. DNA of the CDR3: TGTGCTAGTGGGTCCCTAAATATGGGGTCGGGAAAACTGTTTTTT. Amino acid sequence: CASGSLNMGSGKLFF.

The chain recombines TRBV7-2 with TRBJ2-7; D is unresolved. Trimming left V 1 base short and J 4 bases short, with 8 bases between. From germline, CDR1 is SGHTA and CDR2 FQGNSA. There are 13 residues in the CDR3. CDR3: CASSLGAQYEQYF. CDR3 coding DNA: TGTGCCAGCAGCTTAGGTGCACAGTACGAGCAGTACTTC.